The sequence of this T cell receptor beta chain was determined in a study of tumor and adjacent non-tumor tissue in lung cancer. The template was RNA from unsorted bulk tissue. Germline loops: CDR1 DFQATT, CDR2 SNEGSKA (reference sequence). This CDR3 has 13 residues. A modified ARM-PCR protocol with three rounds of nested PCR amplified TCRbeta. TCRdb processed the multiplex PCR reads anew with MiXCR; each CDR3 protein has one entry. The data hold 120,000 or so distinct CDR3 sequences, with approximately 71% observed a single time. With respect to this clonotype: The germline gene is not matched at one end of the junction; a read error may be the cause.

The sequenced sample was lung tumor tissue. This chain connects TRBV20-1 to TRBJ2-5, with 10 positions matching TRBD2. This TCR was sampled from a man aged 25 to 45 with non-small cell lung cancer. CDR3 protein: CSARAGGRETRYF. DNA of the CDR3: TGCAGTGCCAGAGCGGGAGGGCGAGAGACCCGGTACTTC.